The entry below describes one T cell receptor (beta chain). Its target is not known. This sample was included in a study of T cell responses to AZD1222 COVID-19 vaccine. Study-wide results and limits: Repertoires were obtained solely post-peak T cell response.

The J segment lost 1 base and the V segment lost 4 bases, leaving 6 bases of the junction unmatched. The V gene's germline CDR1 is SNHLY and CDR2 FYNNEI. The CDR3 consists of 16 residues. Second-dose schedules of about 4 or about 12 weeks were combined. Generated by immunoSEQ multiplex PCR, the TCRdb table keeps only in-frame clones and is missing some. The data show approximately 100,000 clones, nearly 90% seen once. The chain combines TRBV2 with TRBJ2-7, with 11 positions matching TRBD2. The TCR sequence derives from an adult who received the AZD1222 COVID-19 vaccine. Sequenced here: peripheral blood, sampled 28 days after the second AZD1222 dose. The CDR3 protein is CASSVTSGSFSYEQYF. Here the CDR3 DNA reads TGTGCCAGCAGTGTAACTAGCGGGAGCTTTTCCTACGAGCAGTACTTC.